This T cell receptor beta chain was sequenced for a study of CD8+CD57+ T cells in acquired aplastic anemia. Genomic DNA served as template for TCR beta VDJ and CDR3 profiling. TCRdb re-analysed the reads in MiXCR, keeping a single row per CDR3 protein. Of some 160,000 distinct CDR3 sequences in the sample, approximately 44% were seen once. Selection for sequencing was limited to patients who had shown CD8+CD57+ cell expansion by flow cytometry. This clonotype occurred many times. The antigen is undetermined. Findings and caveats of the study: Around 29 shared CD8+ CDR3s appeared highly expressed within patients' immunodominant clones.

V was trimmed by 4 bases and J by 0 bases, leaving 8 bases between them. CDR1 is DFQATT, CDR2 SNEGSKA, per germline (reference sequence). The CDR3 is 13 amino acids. The sequence came from a human donor with aplastic anemia. The chain has TRBV20-1 and TRBJ2-3; D is ambiguous. The sequencing input was sorted CD4+, CD8+, or CD8+CD57+ T cells (not recorded which) from PBMCs. DNA of the CDR3: TGCAGTGCTAAGACTTTCAGCACAGATACGCAGTATTTT. Translation gives CSAKTFSTDTQYF.